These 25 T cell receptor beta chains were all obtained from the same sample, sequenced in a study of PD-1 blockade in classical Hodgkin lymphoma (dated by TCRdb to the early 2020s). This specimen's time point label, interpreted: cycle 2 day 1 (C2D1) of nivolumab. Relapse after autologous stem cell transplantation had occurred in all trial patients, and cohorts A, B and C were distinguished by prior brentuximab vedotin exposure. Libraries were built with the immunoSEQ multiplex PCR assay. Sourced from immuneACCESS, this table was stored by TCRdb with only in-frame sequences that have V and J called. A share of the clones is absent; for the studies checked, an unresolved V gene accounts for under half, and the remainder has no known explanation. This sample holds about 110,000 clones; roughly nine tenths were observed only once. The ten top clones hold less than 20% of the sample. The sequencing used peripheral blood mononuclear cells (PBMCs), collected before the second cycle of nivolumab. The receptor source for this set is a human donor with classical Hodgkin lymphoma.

The chain's CDR3 is CASSISTPDTQYF. CDR3 sequence (DNA): TGCGCCAGCAGCATTTCTACCCCAGATACGCAGTATTTT. V usage is TRBV5-1 and J usage is TRBJ2-3; D is ambiguous. This CDR3 is 13 amino acids long. Trimming took 4 bases from V and 4 from J, leaving 10 bases between them. Germline V lookup: CDR1 SGHRS, CDR2 YFSETQ. The variable domain in full, completed from reference TRBV5-1 and TRBJ2-3, reads KAGVTQTPRYLIKTRGQQVTLSCSPISGHRSVSWYQQTPGQGLQFLFEYFSETQRNKGNFPGRFSGRQFSNSRSEMNVSTLELGDSALYLCASSISTPDTQYFGPGTRLTVL.

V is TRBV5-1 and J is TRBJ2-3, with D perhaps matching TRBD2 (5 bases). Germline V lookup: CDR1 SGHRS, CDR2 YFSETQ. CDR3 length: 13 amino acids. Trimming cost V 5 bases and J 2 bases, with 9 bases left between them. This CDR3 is CASSSGDTDTQYF. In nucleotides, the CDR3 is TGCGCCAGCAGTTCCGGGGACACAGATACGCAGTATTTT.

This CDR3 is CASSLYGSGYTF. The CDR3 DNA follows: TGTGCCAGCAGTTTATATGGAAGCGGCTACACCTTC. V usage is TRBV28 and J usage is TRBJ1-2; D ambiguous. Germline lookup yields CDR1 MDHEN and CDR2 SYDVKM. The CDR3 covers 12 residues. The V gene lost 1 base and the J gene lost 8 bases, with 8 bases spanning the gap.

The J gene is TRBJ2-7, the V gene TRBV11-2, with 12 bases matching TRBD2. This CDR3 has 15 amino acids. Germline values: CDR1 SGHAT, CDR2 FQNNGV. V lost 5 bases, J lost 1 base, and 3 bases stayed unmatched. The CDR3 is CASSLLAGGSYEQYF. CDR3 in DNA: TGTGCCAGCAGCCTACTAGCGGGAGGATCCTACGAGCAGTACTTC. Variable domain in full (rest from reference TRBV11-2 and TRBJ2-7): EAGVAQSPRYKIIEKRQSVAFWCNPISGHATLYWYQQILGQGPKLLIQFQNNGVVDDSQLPKDRFSAERLKGVDSTLKIQPAKLEDSAVYLCASSLLAGGSYEQYFGPGTRLTVT.

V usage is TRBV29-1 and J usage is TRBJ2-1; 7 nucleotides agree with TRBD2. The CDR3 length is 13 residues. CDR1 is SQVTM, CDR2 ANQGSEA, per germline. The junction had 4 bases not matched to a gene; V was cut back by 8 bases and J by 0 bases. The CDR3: CSFGRSSYNEQFF. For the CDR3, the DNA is TGCAGCTTCGGGAGGAGCTCCTACAATGAGCAGTTCTTC.

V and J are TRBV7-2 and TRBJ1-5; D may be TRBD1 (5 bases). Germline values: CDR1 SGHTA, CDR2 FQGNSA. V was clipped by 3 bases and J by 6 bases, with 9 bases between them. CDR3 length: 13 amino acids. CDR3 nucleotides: TGTGCCAGCAGCTTTCTTGGGGGTCAGCCCCAGCATTTT. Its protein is CASSFLGGQPQHF.

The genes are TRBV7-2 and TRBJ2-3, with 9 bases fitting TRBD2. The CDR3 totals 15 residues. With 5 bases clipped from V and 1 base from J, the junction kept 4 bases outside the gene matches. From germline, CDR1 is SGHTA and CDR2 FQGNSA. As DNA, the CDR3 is TGTGCCAGCAGCACCCGGACTAGCGGCACAGATACGCAGTATTTT. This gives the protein CASSTRTSGTDTQYF. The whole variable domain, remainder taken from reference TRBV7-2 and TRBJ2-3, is GAGVSQSPSNKVTEKGKDVELRCDPISGHTALYWYRQSLGQGLEFLIYFQGNSAPDKSGLPSDRFSAERTGGSVSTLTIQRTQQEDSAVYLCASSTRTSGTDTQYFGPGTRLTVL.

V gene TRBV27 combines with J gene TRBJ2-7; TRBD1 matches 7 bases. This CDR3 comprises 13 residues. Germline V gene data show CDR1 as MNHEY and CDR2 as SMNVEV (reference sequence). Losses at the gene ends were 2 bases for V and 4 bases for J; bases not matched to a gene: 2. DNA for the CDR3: TGTGCCAGCAGTTTAGAGGGGGCTTACGAGCAGTACTTC. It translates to CASSLEGAYEQYF.

The CDR3 here is CASSLGTVGGNTIYF. CDR3 sequence (DNA): TGTGCCAGCAGCTTAGGGACAGTCGGTGGAAACACCATATATTTT. The J gene is TRBJ1-3, the V gene TRBV11-2; possibly TRBD1 for D (6 bases). The CDR3 loop spans 15 amino acids. The V end was cut by 1 base, the J end by 3 bases, with 10 bases between. CDR1 is SGHAT, CDR2 FQNNGV, per germline.

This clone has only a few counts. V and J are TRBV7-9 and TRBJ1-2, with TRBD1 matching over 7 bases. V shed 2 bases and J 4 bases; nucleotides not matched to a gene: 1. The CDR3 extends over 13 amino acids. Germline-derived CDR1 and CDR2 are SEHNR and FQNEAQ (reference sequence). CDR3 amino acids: CASSLTGAYGYTF. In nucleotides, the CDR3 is TGTGCCAGCAGCTTAACAGGGGCCTATGGCTACACCTTC. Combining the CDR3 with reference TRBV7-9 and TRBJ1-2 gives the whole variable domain DTGVSQNPRHKITKRGQNVTFRCDPISEHNRLYWYRQTLGQGPEFLTYFQNEAQLEKSRLLSDRFSAERPKGSFSTLEIQRTEQGDSAMYLCASSLTGAYGYTFGSGTRLTVV.

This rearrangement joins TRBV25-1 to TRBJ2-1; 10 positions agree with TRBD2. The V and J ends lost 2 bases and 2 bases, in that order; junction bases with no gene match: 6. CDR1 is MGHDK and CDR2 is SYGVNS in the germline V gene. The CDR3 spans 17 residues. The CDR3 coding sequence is TGTGCCAGCAGTGAAGGAAGTCTAGCGGGGGCCTACAATGAGCAGTTCTTC. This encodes CASSEGSLAGAYNEQFF.

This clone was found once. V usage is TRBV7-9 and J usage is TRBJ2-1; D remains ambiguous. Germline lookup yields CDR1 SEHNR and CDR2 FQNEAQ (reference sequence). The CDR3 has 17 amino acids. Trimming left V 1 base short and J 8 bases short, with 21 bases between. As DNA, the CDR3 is TGTGCCAGCAGCTTAGTGGGTGGGGTAGCCCTATCTGATGAGCAGTTCTTC. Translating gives CASSLVGGVALSDEQFF.

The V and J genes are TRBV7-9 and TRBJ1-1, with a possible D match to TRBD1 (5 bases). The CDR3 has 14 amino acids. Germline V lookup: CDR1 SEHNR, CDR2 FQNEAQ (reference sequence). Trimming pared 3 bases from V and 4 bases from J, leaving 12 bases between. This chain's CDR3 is CASSFEQGLTEAFF. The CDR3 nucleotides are TGTGCCAGCAGCTTCGAGCAGGGACTCACTGAAGCTTTCTTT.

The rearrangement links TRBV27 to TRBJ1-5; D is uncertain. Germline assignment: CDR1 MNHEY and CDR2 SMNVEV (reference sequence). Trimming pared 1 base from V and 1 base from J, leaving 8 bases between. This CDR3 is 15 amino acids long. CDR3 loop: CASSLLGESNQPQHF. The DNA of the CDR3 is TGTGCCAGCAGTTTATTGGGTGAGAGCAATCAGCCCCAGCATTTT.

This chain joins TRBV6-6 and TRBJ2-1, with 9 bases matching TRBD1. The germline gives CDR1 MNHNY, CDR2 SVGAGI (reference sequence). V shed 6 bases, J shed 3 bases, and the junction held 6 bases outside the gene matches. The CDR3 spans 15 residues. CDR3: CASSYTGGLYNEQFF. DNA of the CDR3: TGTGCCAGCAGCTACACAGGGGGCCTCTACAATGAGCAGTTCTTC.

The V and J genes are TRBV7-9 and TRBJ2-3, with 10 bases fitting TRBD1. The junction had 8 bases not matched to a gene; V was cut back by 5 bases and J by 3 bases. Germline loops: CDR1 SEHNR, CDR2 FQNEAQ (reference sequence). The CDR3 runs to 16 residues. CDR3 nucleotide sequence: TGTGCCAGCAGCGCACAGCCGGGACAGGGGACAGATACGCAGTATTTT. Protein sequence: CASSAQPGQGTDTQYF.

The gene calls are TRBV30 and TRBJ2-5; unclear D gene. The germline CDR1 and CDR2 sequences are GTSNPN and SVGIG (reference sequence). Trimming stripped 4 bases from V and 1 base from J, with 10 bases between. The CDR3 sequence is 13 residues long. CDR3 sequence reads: CAWTPNSQETQYF. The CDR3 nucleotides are TGTGCCTGGACACCCAACAGCCAAGAGACCCAGTACTTC.

In DNA, the CDR3 is TGTGCCAGCAGCCCCGGCCCAGGACACCACTCCTACAATGAGCAGTTCTTC. Encoded protein: CASSPGPGHHSYNEQFF. The chain recombines TRBV7-2 with TRBJ2-1; the D gene is possibly TRBD1 (5 bases). Germline CDR1 is SGHTA and CDR2 is FQGNSA. There are 17 residues in the CDR3. V lost 5 bases and J lost 0, with 17 bases in between.

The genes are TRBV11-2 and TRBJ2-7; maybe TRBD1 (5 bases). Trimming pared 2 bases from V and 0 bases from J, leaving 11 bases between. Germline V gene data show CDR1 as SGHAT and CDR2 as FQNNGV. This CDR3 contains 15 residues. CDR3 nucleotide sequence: TGTGCCAGCAGCTTATCAGGGCCGAGCTCCTACGAGCAGTACTTC. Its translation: CASSLSGPSSYEQYF.

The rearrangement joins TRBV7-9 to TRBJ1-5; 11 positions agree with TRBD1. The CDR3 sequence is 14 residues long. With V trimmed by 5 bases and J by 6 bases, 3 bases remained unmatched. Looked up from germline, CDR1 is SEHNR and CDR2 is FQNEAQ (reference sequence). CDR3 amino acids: CASSTGTGGQPQHF. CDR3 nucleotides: TGTGCCAGCAGCACCGGGACAGGGGGTCAGCCCCAGCATTTT.

The CDR3 reads CASSPRKGEDTEAFF. DNA of the CDR3: TGTGCCAGCAGCCCGCGAAAGGGTGAGGACACTGAAGCTTTCTTT. The chain carries TRBV4-2 and TRBJ1-1; D uncertain. This CDR3 contains 15 residues. Germline CDR1 LGHNA, CDR2 YNFKEQ. Deletions cut 4 bases from V and 3 bases from J, with 15 bases between.

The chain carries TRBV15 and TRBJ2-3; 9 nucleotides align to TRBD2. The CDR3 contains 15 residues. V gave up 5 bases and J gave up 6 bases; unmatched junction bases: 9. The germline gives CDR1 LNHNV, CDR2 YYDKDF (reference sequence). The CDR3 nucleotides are TGTGCCACCAGCGCTTATAGCGGGAGAGGGGATACGCAGTATTTT. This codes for CATSAYSGRGDTQYF.

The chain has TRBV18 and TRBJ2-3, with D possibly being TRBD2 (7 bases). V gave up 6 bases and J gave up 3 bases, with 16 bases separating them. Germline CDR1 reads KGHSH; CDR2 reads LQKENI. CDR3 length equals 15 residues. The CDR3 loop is CASSGGQGITDTQYF. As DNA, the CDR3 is TGTGCCAGCTCCGGGGGGCAGGGGATTACAGATACGCAGTATTTT.

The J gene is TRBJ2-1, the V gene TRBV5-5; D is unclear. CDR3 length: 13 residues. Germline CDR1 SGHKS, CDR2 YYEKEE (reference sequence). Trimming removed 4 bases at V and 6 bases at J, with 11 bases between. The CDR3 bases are TGTGCCAGCAGCCTAGGAGAATTCAATGAGCAGTTCTTC. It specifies CASSLGEFNEQFF.

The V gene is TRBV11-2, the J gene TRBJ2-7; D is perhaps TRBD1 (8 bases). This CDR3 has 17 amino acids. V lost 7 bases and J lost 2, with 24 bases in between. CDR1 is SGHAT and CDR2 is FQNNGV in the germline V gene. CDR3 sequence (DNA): TGTGCCAGCACCACTACAAGGGGGGGACAGGAACCCTACGAGCAGTACTTC. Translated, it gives CASTTTRGGQEPYEQYF.